Below, 30 T cell receptor beta chains from the same sample are listed, as sequenced in a study of OX40 agonist ivuxolimab in advanced cancers. Assay: immunoSEQ multiplex PCR; the TCRdb copy retains only in-frame clones and omits some. The sample contains 100,000 to 120,000 clones, approximately 90% of which appear only once. The specimen comprised CD4+ or CD8+ T cells sorted from blood, sampled in a trial of the OX40 agonist ivuxolimab. The receptors derive from an adult with an advanced solid tumor such as melanoma, head and neck, liver or kidney cancer.

V gene TRBV15 combines with J gene TRBJ2-3; 9 nucleotides agree with TRBD2. The germline gives CDR1 LNHNV, CDR2 YYDKDF (reference sequence). The CDR3 extends over 14 amino acids. J was trimmed by 5 bases and V by 3 bases; bases with no gene match: 3. The CDR3 sequence: CATSSRLAEDTQYF. The CDR3, as DNA: TGTGCCACCAGCAGCAGACTAGCGGAAGATACGCAGTATTTT.

As regards this clone: The same CDR3 also results from other DNA sequences found in this sample. The rearrangement uses TRBV30 and TRBJ1-6; D is unresolved. The CDR3 sequence is 14 residues long. Germline V CDR1 and CDR2: GTSNPN, SVGIG (reference sequence). V was clipped by 0 bases and J by 13 bases, with 16 bases between them. The CDR3 here is CAWSVLIGLDPLHF. The DNA for the CDR3 is TGTGCCTGGAGTGTGCTCATAGGACTCGATCCCCTCCACTTT.

This chain links TRBV5-4 with TRBJ2-7, with a possible D match to TRBD1 (5 bases). Trimming left V 2 bases short and J 2 bases short, with 11 bases between. The germline V gene has CDR1 SGHNT and CDR2 YYREEE (reference sequence). CDR3 size: 14 residues. The CDR3 bases are TGTGCCAGCAGCTTACAGGCAGGGACCTACGAGCAGTACTTC. Its translation: CASSLQAGTYEQYF.

V and J are TRBV5-1 and TRBJ2-7, with D uncertain. CDR3 size: 15 residues. V was clipped by 0 bases and J by 4 bases, with 14 bases between them. From germline, CDR1 is SGHRS and CDR2 YFSETQ. DNA of the CDR3: TGCGCCAGCAGCTTGGATCCTCCCCGGATATACGAGCAGTACTTC. Translating it yields CASSLDPPRIYEQYF.

This sequence joins TRBV25-1 and TRBJ2-2; 7 nucleotides line up with TRBD2. The V gene end was trimmed by 3 bases and the J gene end by 9 bases; junction bases not matched to a gene: 10. Germline loops: CDR1 MGHDK, CDR2 SYGVNS. The CDR3 contains 15 residues. The CDR3 sequence is CASSERLAGGRELFF. The CDR3 DNA is TGTGCCAGCAGTGAGAGACTAGCTGGAGGGAGGGAGCTGTTTTTT. The variable domain in full, completed from reference TRBV25-1 and TRBJ2-2, reads EADIYQTPRYLVIGTGKKITLECSQTMGHDKMYWYQQDPGMELHLIHYSYGVNSTEKGDLSSESTVSRIRTEHFPLTLESARPSHTSQYLCASSERLAGGRELFFGEGSRLTVL.

The chain has TRBV30 and TRBJ2-2; 8 bases match TRBD2. Per the germline V gene, CDR1 is GTSNPN and CDR2 is SVGIG (reference sequence). This CDR3 has 17 amino acids. J was trimmed by 5 bases and V by 2 bases; bases with no gene match: 13. The DNA of the CDR3 is TGTGCCTGGAGTCCACAGGGACTAGGTGTTGAAACCGGGGAGCTGTTTTTT. Protein sequence: CAWSPQGLGVETGELFF. The complete variable domain, with remaining parts taken from reference TRBV30 and TRBJ2-2, reads SQTIHQWPATLVQPVGSPLSLECTVEGTSNPNLYWYRQAAGRGLQLLFYSVGIGQISSEVPQNLSASRPQDRQFILSSKKLLLSDSGFYLCAWSPQGLGVETGELFFGEGSRLTVL.

The chain joins TRBV7-6 to TRBJ2-2; perhaps D is TRBD1 or TRBD2 (5 bases each). The V gene lost 3 bases and the J gene lost 6 bases, with 11 bases spanning the gap. The CDR3 is 14 residues long. CDR1 and CDR2 from the germline V gene are SGHVS and FNYEAQ. Written as DNA, the CDR3 is TGTGCCAGCAGCTTTAAGGGGAGATCCGGGGAGCTGTTTTTT. Amino acids: CASSFKGRSGELFF.

V is TRBV30 and J is TRBJ2-5, with D unresolved. Between the trimmed V and J ends, which lost 5 bases and 5 bases, there was a span of 15 bases. The V gene's germline CDR1 is GTSNPN and CDR2 SVGIG (reference sequence). The CDR3 is 13 amino acids. The CDR3 region is CAWAPGPSETQYF. The CDR3 coding sequence is TGTGCCTGGGCGCCCGGGCCCTCGGAGACCCAGTACTTC.

This sequence joins TRBV9 and TRBJ2-3, with TRBD2 matching over 7 bases. The CDR3 length is 14 residues. CDR1 is SGDLS, CDR2 YYNGEE, per germline. Germline trimming cut 2 bases from V and 2 bases from J; bases unmatched to any gene: 2. Written as DNA, the CDR3 is TGTGCCAGCAGCGTGACTAGCCCCACAGATACGCAGTATTTT. Its translation is CASSVTSPTDTQYF.

The rearrangement joins TRBV7-9 to TRBJ1-2; 7 nucleotides match TRBD1. Germline loops: CDR1 SEHNR, CDR2 FQNEAQ (reference sequence). The CDR3 spans 15 residues. V lost 4 bases to trimming and J lost 3 bases; unmatched junction nucleotides: 8. The CDR3 sequence: CASSSWTGQHYGYTF. CDR3 nucleotide sequence: TGTGCCAGCAGCTCATGGACGGGACAGCACTATGGCTACACCTTC. Full variable domain (missing parts from reference TRBV7-9 and TRBJ1-2): DTGVSQNPRHKITKRGQNVTFRCDPISEHNRLYWYRQTLGQGPEFLTYFQNEAQLEKSRLLSDRFSAERPKGSFSTLEIQRTEQGDSAMYLCASSSWTGQHYGYTFGSGTRLTVV.

This sequence joins TRBV7-2 and TRBJ2-7; TRBD2 matches at 7 bases. The germline gives CDR1 SGHTA, CDR2 FQGNSA. There are 14 residues in the CDR3. V shed 4 bases and J 3 bases; nucleotides not matched to a gene: 6. The CDR3 region has the DNA TGTGCCAGCAGCTCGACTAGCTTTAACTACGAGCAGTACTTC. It translates to CASSSTSFNYEQYF.

The rearrangement uses TRBV9 and TRBJ1-2, with 7 bases identical to TRBD1. The germline CDR1 and CDR2 sequences are SGDLS and YYNGEE. V lost 0 bases and J lost 8; bases outside the gene matches: 10. The CDR3 has 15 amino acids. CDR3 sequence (DNA): TGTGCCAGCAGCGTAGGTACGGGGGGACAGAAAGGCTACACCTTC. Protein sequence: CASSVGTGGQKGYTF.

The chain joins TRBV11-3 to TRBJ2-1, with D perhaps being TRBD1 or TRBD2 (5 bases each). The CDR3 loop spans 15 amino acids. The V end lost 2 bases, the J end lost 7 bases, and 15 bases lay between the germline ends. Germline V lookup: CDR1 SGHNT, CDR2 YENEEA. The CDR3 bases are TGTGCCAGCAGCTTATCTTCGGGGCCCTTAAATGAGCAGTTCTTC. Translating gives CASSLSSGPLNEQFF.

This clone was seen more than once but under ten times. This chain joins TRBV6-1 and TRBJ1-2; 8 bases align to TRBD1. Germline V gene data show CDR1 as MNHNS and CDR2 as SASEGT. The J segment lost 4 bases and the V segment lost 7 bases, leaving 5 bases of the junction unmatched. The length of the CDR3 is 13 residues. CDR3 DNA: TGTGCCAGCAACACCGGGACAGGCTATGGCTACACCTTC. Translated: CASNTGTGYGYTF.

The V and J genes are TRBV5-4 and TRBJ1-2, with 9 nucleotides matching TRBD1. J was trimmed by 4 bases and V by 4 bases; bases with no gene match: 8. Germline loops: CDR1 SGHNT, CDR2 YYREEE (reference sequence). The CDR3 consists of 15 residues. CDR3 bases: TGTGCCAGCAGCCACCGGGACAGGGCTCTCTATGGCTACACCTTC. It codes for CASSHRDRALYGYTF.

This clone was found a few times. V usage is TRBV7-8 and J usage is TRBJ2-1; TRBD2 aligns across 10 bases. Germline V gives CDR1 SGHVS, CDR2 FQNEAQ. V lost 0 bases to trimming and J lost 7 bases; unmatched junction nucleotides: 6. The CDR3 contains 16 residues. CDR3 DNA: TGTGCCAGCAGCTTAGCTCGTCTAGCGGGAGATAATGAGCAGTTCTTC. It specifies CASSLARLAGDNEQFF.

The DNA for the CDR3 is TGTGCCTGGAGTGTAGCTCTTAATGAAAAACTGTTTTTT. It yields the protein CAWSVALNEKLFF. The gene calls are TRBV30 and TRBJ1-4; D call uncertain. This CDR3 has 13 amino acids. Trimming shortened V by 0 bases and J by 4 bases, and 6 bases separated the two germline ends. Germline lookup yields CDR1 GTSNPN and CDR2 SVGIG (reference sequence).

The chain employs TRBV18 and TRBJ1-2; D might be TRBD1 (6 bases). The V gene lost 1 base and the J gene lost 3 bases, with 9 bases spanning the gap. The CDR3 sequence is 14 residues long. Germline CDR1 is KGHSH and CDR2 is LQKENI. CDR3 residues: CASSPQGGDYGYTF. The CDR3 DNA sequence: TGTGCCAGCTCACCACAGGGGGGAGACTATGGCTACACCTTC.

This clone is a singleton in its sample. V usage is TRBV4-2 and J usage is TRBJ2-7; 9 nucleotides align to TRBD1. This CDR3 spans 15 amino acids. Germline trimming cut 0 bases from V and 2 bases from J; bases unmatched to any gene: 2. CDR1 is LGHNA and CDR2 is YNFKEQ in the germline V gene. The CDR3 spells CASSQEGQGTYEQYF. DNA of the CDR3: TGTGCCAGCAGCCAAGAGGGACAGGGAACCTACGAGCAGTACTTC.

The chain employs TRBV29-1 and TRBJ1-2; a weak D match, TRBD1 (6 bases). CDR3 size: 14 residues. Germline V lookup: CDR1 SQVTM, CDR2 ANQGSEA. V was clipped by 5 bases and J by 4 bases, with 17 bases between them. The CDR3 nucleotides read TGCAGCGTTCAAGCAGGAGACAGGACCTATGGCTACACCTTC. Protein: CSVQAGDRTYGYTF.

The V call is TRBV9, the J call TRBJ2-7; a possible D gene is TRBD2 (5 bases). From germline, CDR1 is SGDLS and CDR2 YYNGEE. V dropped 0 bases and J dropped 6 bases, with 10 bases sitting between them. This CDR3 region has 13 residues. CDR3 DNA sequence: TGTGCCAGCAGCGTAGTAGGAGGTGGCGAGCAGTACTTC. Its translation is CASSVVGGGEQYF. Supplemented by reference TRBV9 and TRBJ2-7, the full variable domain reads DSGVTQTPKHLITATGQRVTLRCSPRSGDLSVYWYQQSLDQGLQFLIQYYNGEERAKGNILERFSAQQFPDLHSELNLSSLELGDSALYFCASSVVGGGEQYFGPGTRLTVT.

J is TRBJ2-3 and V is TRBV2; D unclear. The CDR3 runs 16 residues. Per germline, CDR1 SNHLY and CDR2 FYNNEI. Between the trimmed V and J ends, which lost 6 bases and 5 bases, there was a span of 21 bases. CDR3: CASRAASRITQDTQYF. DNA for the CDR3: TGTGCCAGCAGGGCGGCTTCCCGAATAACCCAAGATACGCAGTATTTT.

Written as DNA, the CDR3 is TGTGCCAGCAGCCCTGGGCTGAACACCGGGGAGCTGTTTTTT. Its protein is CASSPGLNTGELFF. The gene calls are TRBV6-6 and TRBJ2-2; the D is unclear. With 6 bases removed from V and 1 base from J, the gap between germline ends came to 9 bases. The CDR3 is 14 amino acids. Germline V lookup: CDR1 MNHNY, CDR2 SVGAGI (reference sequence).

The rearrangement joins TRBV6-1 to TRBJ2-2; TRBD2 matches at 9 bases. J gave up 0 bases and V 2 bases, and 4 bases lay outside the gene matches. Looked up from germline, CDR1 is MNHNS and CDR2 is SASEGT. This CDR3 contains 17 residues. CDR3 nucleotide sequence: TGTGCCAGCAGTGAATGGATAGCGGGGGCGAACACCGGGGAGCTGTTTTTT. Translating it yields CASSEWIAGANTGELFF.

The chain recombines TRBV10-3 with TRBJ2-1; D may be TRBD2 (6 bases). V dropped 2 bases and J dropped 2 bases, with 16 bases sitting between them. This CDR3 contains 17 residues. Looked up from germline, CDR1 is ENHRY and CDR2 is SYGVKD. The CDR3 region has the DNA TGTGCCATCAGTGAGGGGGACGGGAGAGGGACCTACAATGAGCAGTTCTTC. Translating gives CAISEGDGRGTYNEQFF.

The chain recombines TRBV19 with TRBJ1-1; D may be TRBD1 (6 bases). The CDR3 loop spans 14 amino acids. CDR1 and CDR2 from the germline V gene are LNHDA and SQIVND (reference sequence). The V end was cut by 7 bases, the J end by 5 bases, with 17 bases between. CDR3 protein: CASIPEGVYTEAFF. CDR3 nucleotides: TGTGCCAGTATTCCGGAGGGGGTTTATACTGAAGCTTTCTTT. Full variable domain (rest looked up from reference TRBV19 and TRBJ1-1): DGGITQSPKYLFRKEGQNVTLSCEQNLNHDAMYWYRQDPGQGLRLIYYSQIVNDFQKGDIAEGYSVSREKKESFPLTVTSAQKNPTAFYLCASIPEGVYTEAFFGQGTRLTVV.

J is TRBJ2-3 and V is TRBV9; 12 bases map to TRBD2. This CDR3 is 15 amino acids long. V lost 6 bases and J lost 3; bases outside the gene matches: 5. Germline V gene sequence: CDR1 SGDLS, CDR2 YYNGEE. CDR3 sequence: CASTLGLAGTDTQYF. CDR3 DNA sequence: TGTGCCAGCACCCTAGGACTAGCGGGGACAGATACGCAGTATTTT.

The chain joins TRBV5-4 to TRBJ1-1; a weak D match, TRBD1 (6 bases). Germline V gene lookup returns CDR1 SGHNT and CDR2 YYREEE (reference sequence). Trimming removed 0 bases at V and 5 bases at J, with 11 bases between. The CDR3 covers 14 residues. CDR3 sequence (DNA): TGTGCCAGCAGCTTGGGACTAGGGGGAACTGAAGCTTTCTTT. Translation gives CASSLGLGGTEAFF.

The chain links TRBV5-1 to TRBJ1-6; tentative D call: TRBD1 (5 bases). In germline, CDR1 is SGHRS, CDR2 YFSETQ. The CDR3 has 14 amino acids. V gave up 4 bases and J gave up 10 bases, with 15 bases separating them. CDR3 protein: CASSQDSLSSPLHF. The CDR3 nucleotides are TGCGCCAGCAGCCAAGACAGTCTCAGCTCACCCCTCCACTTT.

The chain uses TRBV28 and TRBJ2-7, with a possible D match to TRBD2 (5 bases). Trimming removed 3 bases from V and 3 bases from J, with 15 bases in between. CDR1 and CDR2 (germline): MDHEN, SYDVKM. The CDR3 runs to 15 residues. The CDR3 nucleotides read TGTGCCAGCAGTTTGGCATCGGCTAGCAGCTACGAGCAGTACTTC. Its protein product is CASSLASASSYEQYF.